A selection of T cell receptor beta chains follows, all from one sample in a study of radiotherapy plus CTLA-4 blockade in lung cancer. Only in-frame clones appear in the TCRdb table, and some are missing; sequencing was by immunoSEQ multiplex PCR. The sample carries roughly 30,000 clones, approximately 75% recorded once. The sample consisted of peripheral blood, taken from a patient treated with radiotherapy plus ipilimumab. These TCRs come from a human donor with non-small cell lung cancer that progressed on radiotherapy plus ipilimumab. Each CDR3 is given with its conserved first and last residue. A D gene is named only where the DNA matches it firmly. Clone size is shown for a subset of rows, as once, few, many or a class of expanded clone.

>once|TRBJ2-1|TRBD2|TRBV6-1
CASSERSGGIFNEQFF
TGTGCCAGCAGTGAAAGAAGCGGGGGGATTTTCAATGAGCAGTTCTTC
>NA|TRBJ2-5|TRBD1|TRBV6-5
CASSSYRGQETQYF
TGTGCCAGCAGTTCTTACAGGGGGCAAGAGACCCAGTACTTC
>NA|TRBJ1-4|NA|TRBV11-2
CASSSPRRGGDEKLFF
TGTGCCAGCAGCTCCCCTCGGAGGGGGGGAGATGAAAAACTGTTTTTT
>once|TRBJ1-2|NA|TRBV15
CATSAQGPSGYTF
TGTGCCACCAGCGCCCAGGGTCCGAGCGGCTACACCTTC
>NA|TRBJ2-7|TRBD1|TRBV6-6
CASSPRTDGTDYEQYF
TGTGCCAGCAGCCCGCGTACCGACGGGACAGATTACGAGCAGTACTTC
>NA|TRBJ1-6|NA|TRBV6-5
CASKRTSSYNSPLHF
TGTGCCAGCAAGCGGACGAGCTCCTATAATTCACCCCTCCACTTT
>NA|TRBJ2-7|TRBD1|TRBV6-5
CASSRAGTGYEQYF
TGTGCCAGCAGCCGCGCCGGGACAGGGTACGAGCAGTACTTC
>NA|TRBJ2-5|TRBD1|TRBV6-9
CASSYDRVRETQYF
TGTGCCAGCAGCTACGACAGGGTTCGAGAGACCCAGTACTTC
>NA|TRBJ1-1|TRBD1|TRBV4-1
CASSQIFGTANTEAFF
TGCGCCAGCAGCCAAATATTTGGGACAGCCAACACTGAAGCTTTCTTT
>NA|TRBJ2-7|NA|TRBV7-3
CASSSPGIGYEQYF
TGTGCCAGCAGCTCACCGGGAATCGGCTACGAGCAGTACTTC
>NA|TRBJ2-1|NA|TRBV4-3
CASSLEGTYNEQFF
TGCGCCAGCAGCTTGGAGGGGACCTACAATGAGCAGTTCTTC
>NA|TRBJ2-7|TRBD2|TRBV4-2
CASSQASGGVYEQYF
TGTGCCAGCAGCCAAGCTAGCGGGGGGGTTTACGAGCAGTACTTC
>NA|TRBJ2-1|NA|TRBV15
CATSSVPRRYNEQFF
TGTGCCACCAGCTCGGTCCCGAGGAGGTACAATGAGCAGTTCTTC
>NA|TRBJ2-7|NA|TRBV7-9
CASSLTPGASYEQYF
TGTGCCAGCAGCCTGACCCCAGGGGCTTCCTACGAGCAGTACTTC
>NA|TRBJ1-1|TRBD1|TRBV19
CASGRGLSMNTEAFF
TGTGCCAGCGGCAGGGGGCTCTCGATGAACACTGAAGCTTTCTTT
>NA|TRBJ1-1|NA|TRBV11-2
CASSPWTGAEAFF
TGTGCCAGCAGCCCCTGGACGGGGGCTGAAGCTTTCTTT
>few|TRBJ2-2|NA|TRBV4-2
CASSENSNTGELFF
TGTGCCAGCAGCGAGAATTCGAACACCGGGGAGCTGTTTTTT
>NA|TRBJ1-4|NA|TRBV28
CAIVGGSREKLFF
TGTGCCATTGTGGGGGGATCTCGTGAAAAACTGTTTTTT
>NA|TRBJ1-6|NA|TRBV5-4
CASSSVSGNSPLHF
TGTGCCAGCAGCTCTGTTTCGGGGAATTCACCCCTCCACTTT
>once|TRBJ1-1|NA|TRBV7-2
CASSLQVNTEAFF
TGTGCCAGCAGCCTACAGGTGAACACTGAAGCTTTCTTT
>once|TRBJ1-2|NA|TRBV5-1
CASSVGTLNYGYTF
TGCGCCAGCAGCGTCGGGACTTTAAACTATGGCTACACCTTC
>once|TRBJ2-2|NA|TRBV11-3
CASSAGGGLTGELFF
TGTGCCAGCAGCGCCGGAGGAGGACTCACCGGGGAGCTGTTTTTT
>NA|TRBJ2-5|TRBD2|TRBV7-9
CASSPRESGVVVETQYF
TGTGCCAGCAGCCCAAGAGAGAGCGGGGTTGTTGTGGAGACCCAGTACTTC
>NA|TRBJ2-5|TRBD2|TRBV12-5
CASPEGAGGKETQYF
TGTGCTAGTCCCGAGGGGGCGGGGGGGAAAGAGACCCAGTACTTC
>few|TRBJ2-1|TRBD2|TRBV29-1
CSVKTSGGALEQFF
TGCAGCGTTAAAACTAGCGGGGGGGCCCTTGAGCAGTTCTTC
>NA|TRBJ1-1|TRBD1|TRBV29-1
CSVRETRDSVTEAFF
TGCAGCGTCCGAGAAACTAGGGACAGCGTCACTGAAGCTTTCTTT